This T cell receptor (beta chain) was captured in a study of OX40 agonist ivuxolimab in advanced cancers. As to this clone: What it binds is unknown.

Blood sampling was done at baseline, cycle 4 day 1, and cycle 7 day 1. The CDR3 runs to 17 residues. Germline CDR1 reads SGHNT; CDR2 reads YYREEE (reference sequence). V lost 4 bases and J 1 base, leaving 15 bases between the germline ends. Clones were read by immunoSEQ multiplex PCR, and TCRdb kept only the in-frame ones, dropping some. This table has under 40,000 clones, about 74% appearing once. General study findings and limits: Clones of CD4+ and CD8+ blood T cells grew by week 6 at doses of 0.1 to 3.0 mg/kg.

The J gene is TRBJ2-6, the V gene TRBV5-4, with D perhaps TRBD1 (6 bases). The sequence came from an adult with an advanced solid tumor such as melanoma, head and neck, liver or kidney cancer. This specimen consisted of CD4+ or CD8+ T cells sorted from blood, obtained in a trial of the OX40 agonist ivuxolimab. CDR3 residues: CASSRTAGVSGANVLTF. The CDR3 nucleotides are TGTGCCAGCAGCCGGACAGCTGGTGTGTCTGGGGCCAACGTCCTGACTTTC.